This T cell receptor (beta chain) was recovered during a study of OX40 agonist ivuxolimab in advanced cancers. Some clones are missing from TCRdb's copy, which holds only in-frame ones; the method was immunoSEQ multiplex PCR. The sample lists more than 80,000 clones, about 83% occurring once. The ends were cut back, 6 bases at V and 2 bases at J, with 20 bases in the middle. Germline V gene sequence: CDR1 SEHNR, CDR2 FQNEAQ (reference sequence). CDR3 size: 17 residues. The chain uses TRBV7-9 and TRBJ1-5, with D possibly TRBD1 on 5 matching bases. Here the sequenced sample was CD4+ or CD8+ T cells sorted from blood, taken in a trial of the OX40 agonist ivuxolimab. This sequence originates from an adult with an advanced solid tumor such as melanoma, head and neck, liver or kidney cancer. The CDR3 DNA sequence: TGTGCCAGCAGTCGGGGCCCGCCTGAGGGAGGCAATCAGCCCCAGCATTTT. It is translated as CASSRGPPEGGNQPQHF.